The clone carrying this T cell receptor (beta chain) was counted a single time. These data come from a study of blood T cell repertoires in COVID-19. Study summary: COVID-19 samples, acute and convalescent, were from the United States, Italy and Spain. Nucleic acid was either cDNA or gDNA, and it came from T cells, B-cell-depleted T cells, or PBMCs.

How the authors handled the data: Using reference gene primer amplification, nucleated cell counts were estimated. Sequencing used immunoSEQ multiplex PCR; TCRdb keeps in-frame clones, though not all of them. V and J calls and clone size are those listed in that table; D and trimming were worked out from the DNA. In the table there are around 700,000 clones, more than 80% of which are singletons. The CDR3 length is 16 residues. The clonotype comes from a woman younger than 30 with acute or convalescent COVID-19. The chain recombines TRBV21-1 with TRBJ1-1. TRBV21-1 is a documented pseudogene. The sequencing input was peripheral blood. CDR3 coding DNA: TGTGCCAGCAGCAGGGGGGGCGCGGGTAGGTACACTGAAGCTTTCTTT. Translating gives CASSRGGAGRYTEAFF.